This T cell receptor (beta chain) was found in a study of control samples from healthy donors and cancer patients. Germline V gene sequence: CDR1 SGDLS, CDR2 YYNGEE. V shed 3 bases and J 0 bases; nucleotides not matched to a gene: 5. This CDR3 has 16 amino acids. The protocol was immunoSEQ multiplex PCR, while the TCRdb copy is restricted to in-frame clones and leaves out a portion. This table holds about 67,000 clones, 87% found once. This TCR was recovered from a woman aged 50 to 60 with head and neck cancer. Sequenced sample: PBMCs. The rearrangement joins TRBV9 to TRBJ2-2, with TRBD1 identical over 7 bases. CDR3 nucleotide sequence: TGTGCCAGCAGCGACCAAACAGGGGCGAACACCGGGGAGCTGTTTTTT. This codes for CASSDQTGANTGELFF.